This entry concerns a single T cell receptor beta chain. The target antigen is unknown. The data belong to a study of T cells after posttransplantation cyclophosphamide. This CDR3 is built from 13 residues. With 2 bases removed from V and 2 bases from J, the gap between germline ends came to 6 bases. Germline V gene lookup returns CDR1 SNHLY and CDR2 FYNNEI. Data came from immunoSEQ multiplex PCR; TCRdb stores just in-frame clones and leaves some out. The sample yields around 30,000 clones, around 90% seen once. The study's findings and limits: Skin or GI-infiltrating T cells shared few TRB sequences with blood. TRB clonality was highly associated with recipient CMV seropositivity and reactivation.

The receptor was derived from a woman in her thirties or forties with a blood cancer, CMV-positive, and with a related stem cell donor. The sequenced material came from PBMCs. The chain uses TRBV2 and TRBJ2-5; D is undetermined. CDR3 sequence reads: CASSERRQETQYF. CDR3 DNA sequence: TGTGCCAGCAGTGAACGCCGGCAAGAGACCCAGTACTTC. Full variable domain (remainder filled in from reference TRBV2 and TRBJ2-5): EPEVTQTPSHQVTQMGQEVILRCVPISNHLYFYWYRQILGQKVEFLVSFYNNEISEKSEIFDDQFSVERPDGSNFTLKIRSTKLEDSAMYFCASSERRQETQYFGPGTRLLVL.